The next 15 T cell receptor beta chains were all read from a single sample in a study of blood T cell repertoires in COVID-19. The method was immunoSEQ multiplex PCR; TCRdb's version includes in-frame clones alone and lacks a portion of them. The sample records some 87,000 clones, about 80% being singletons. The sample comprised peripheral blood. The source of these receptors is a human donor in a cohort sampled during active COVID-19.

About this clone itself: One end of the junction is discordant with germline, which a read error may explain. The chain couples TRBV7-9 to TRBJ2-1; 9 nucleotides align to TRBD2. The CDR3 sequence is 15 residues long. Germline CDR1 and CDR2: SEHNR and FQNEAQ (reference sequence). This CDR3 is CASSVAGVIYNEQFF. For the CDR3, the DNA is TGTGCCAGCAGCGTAGCGGGAGTGATCTACAATGAGCAGTTCTTC.

The V call is TRBV19, the J call TRBJ2-5, with TRBD2 matching over 10 bases. Germline trimming cut 4 bases from V and 10 bases from J; bases unmatched to any gene: 12. This CDR3 region has 15 residues. Germline V gives CDR1 LNHDA, CDR2 SQIVND (reference sequence). CDR3 sequence (DNA): TGTGCCAGTAGTACGATAGCGGGGGGCACCGTGGACCAGTACTTC. This translates into CASSTIAGGTVDQYF.

J is TRBJ2-6 and V is TRBV18, with 10 bases identical to TRBD1. In germline, CDR1 is KGHSH, CDR2 LQKENI. There are 18 residues in the CDR3. V lost 6 bases to trimming and J lost 1 base; unmatched junction nucleotides: 9. The CDR3 reads CASSAKTGGTSGANVLTF. CDR3 bases: TGTGCCAGCTCCGCCAAGACAGGGGGCACTTCTGGGGCCAACGTCCTGACTTTC.

Ten or more counts support this clone. V is TRBV27 and J is TRBJ1-2, with 8 bases matching TRBD1. V shed 5 bases, J shed 4 bases, and the junction held 9 bases outside the gene matches. The germline V gene encodes CDR1 MNHEY and CDR2 SMNVEV (reference sequence). The CDR3 totals 15 residues. Here the CDR3 DNA reads TGTGCCAGCAGTCCAGAAGGGACAGGCGGCTATGGCTACACCTTC. This codes for CASSPEGTGGYGYTF.

This chain joins TRBV7-3 and TRBJ2-1; 12 bases align to TRBD2. In germline, CDR1 is SGHTA, CDR2 FQGTGA. This CDR3 contains 15 residues. V lost 5 bases to trimming and J lost 10 bases; unmatched junction nucleotides: 9. CDR3 nucleotides: TGTGCCAGCAGCGTGCTAGCGGGGGGGCCGTCGGAGCAGTTCTTC. This translates into CASSVLAGGPSEQFF.

This clone was counted once. This chain uses TRBV19 with TRBJ1-5; no definite D call. Trimming stripped 6 bases from V and 3 bases from J, with 12 bases between. The germline V gene has CDR1 LNHDA and CDR2 SQIVND (reference sequence). CDR3 length: 14 amino acids. CDR3 in amino acids: CASRGDGSNQPQHF. The CDR3 DNA is TGTGCCAGTAGGGGAGATGGGTCCAATCAGCCCCAGCATTTT.

This sequence joins TRBV28 and TRBJ2-6; 9 positions agree with TRBD1. The CDR3 runs to 18 residues. CDR1 MDHEN and CDR2 SYDVKM come from the germline V gene. V lost 2 bases, J lost 0 bases, and 5 bases stayed unmatched. CDR3 nucleotides: TGTGCCAGCAGTTTACAGGGACAGGGTTACTCTGGGGCCAACGTCCTGACTTTC. Protein sequence: CASSLQGQGYSGANVLTF.

This clone was observed a few times. The chain combines TRBV19 with TRBJ1-2; 8 nucleotides align to TRBD1. The CDR3 has 11 amino acids. In germline, CDR1 is LNHDA, CDR2 SQIVND (reference sequence). Trimming took 9 bases from V and 8 from J; bases not matched to a gene: 5. The CDR3 loop is CASRQGHGYTF. DNA for the CDR3: TGTGCCAGCAGACAGGGGCACGGCTACACCTTC.

This clone was counted only a few times. This chain joins TRBV10-3 and TRBJ1-1; D might be TRBD1 (5 bases). Germline V gene sequence: CDR1 ENHRY, CDR2 SYGVKD. Trimming removed 0 bases at V and 4 bases at J, with 6 bases between. CDR3 size: 13 residues. CDR3 sequence: CAISESRGTEAFF. CDR3 nucleotide sequence: TGTGCCATCAGTGAGTCAAGGGGCACTGAAGCTTTCTTT.

This chain links TRBV18 with TRBJ2-5; weak D call: TRBD1 (5 bases). The CDR3 length is 12 residues. Germline assignment: CDR1 KGHSH and CDR2 LQKENI. V was trimmed by 3 bases and J by 5 bases, leaving 7 bases between them. Here the CDR3 DNA reads TGTGCCAGCTCACCCAGGGTTGAGACCCAGTACTTC. Amino acids: CASSPRVETQYF.

This chain links TRBV28 with TRBJ1-5, with a tentative D call TRBD1 (5 bases). Germline V gene sequence: CDR1 MDHEN, CDR2 SYDVKM. The CDR3 is 14 amino acids. V was cut by 2 bases and J by 4 bases, with 9 bases left in between. The CDR3: CASSLGGMNQPQHF. As DNA, the CDR3 is TGTGCCAGCAGTTTAGGGGGGATGAATCAGCCCCAGCATTTT.

The chain uses TRBV2 and TRBJ2-7, with 8 bases matching TRBD1. The CDR3 runs to 13 residues. The germline V gene has CDR1 SNHLY and CDR2 FYNNEI. V lost 4 bases to trimming and J lost 4 bases; unmatched junction nucleotides: 3. CDR3 protein: CASSGTGSYEQYF. The CDR3 coding sequence is TGTGCCAGCAGTGGGACAGGGAGTTACGAGCAGTACTTC.

This chain connects TRBV9 to TRBJ2-2; D may be TRBD2 (6 bases). This CDR3 contains 16 residues. The germline gives CDR1 SGDLS, CDR2 YYNGEE. Trimming pared 0 bases from V and 4 bases from J, leaving 13 bases between. CDR3 DNA: TGTGCCAGCAGCGTAGACTGGACTACACTCACCGGGGAGCTGTTTTTT. Translated, it gives CASSVDWTTLTGELFF. Using reference TRBV9 and TRBJ2-2 for the parts outside the CDR3, the full variable domain is DSGVTQTPKHLITATGQRVTLRCSPRSGDLSVYWYQQSLDQGLQFLIQYYNGEERAKGNILERFSAQQFPDLHSELNLSSLELGDSALYFCASSVDWTTLTGELFFGEGSRLTVL.

The table lists this clone with a count of one. The V and J genes are TRBV1 and TRBJ2-7; the DNA was not used to check the table's D call, TRBD2. TRBV1 is reported as a pseudogene. The CDR3 extends over 15 amino acids. CDR3 amino acids: CTSSQSTQWSYEQYF. The CDR3 DNA reads TGCACCAGCAGCCAATCGACTCAGTGGAGTTACGAGCAGTACTTC.

This chain joins TRBV18 and TRBJ1-6; a possible D gene is TRBD1 (6 bases). This CDR3 contains 16 residues. The germline V gene encodes CDR1 KGHSH and CDR2 LQKENI. V was trimmed by 5 bases and J by 5 bases, leaving 16 bases between them. The DNA for the CDR3 is TGTGCCAGCTCAAGCCTGGGGACAAGAGATAATTCACCCCTCCACTTT. It specifies CASSSLGTRDNSPLHF.